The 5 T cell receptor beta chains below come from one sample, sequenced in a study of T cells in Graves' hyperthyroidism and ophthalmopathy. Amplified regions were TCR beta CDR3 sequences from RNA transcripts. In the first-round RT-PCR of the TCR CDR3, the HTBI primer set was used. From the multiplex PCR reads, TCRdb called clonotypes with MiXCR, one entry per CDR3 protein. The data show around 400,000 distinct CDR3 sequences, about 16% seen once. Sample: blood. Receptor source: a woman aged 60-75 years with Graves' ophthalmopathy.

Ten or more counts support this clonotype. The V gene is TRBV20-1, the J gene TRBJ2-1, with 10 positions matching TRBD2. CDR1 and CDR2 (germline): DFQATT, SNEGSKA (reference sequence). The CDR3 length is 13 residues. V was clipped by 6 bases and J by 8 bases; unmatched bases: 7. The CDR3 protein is CSAPPSGRDEQFF. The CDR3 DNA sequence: TGCAGTGCCCCTCCTAGCGGGAGAGATGAGCAGTTCTTC.

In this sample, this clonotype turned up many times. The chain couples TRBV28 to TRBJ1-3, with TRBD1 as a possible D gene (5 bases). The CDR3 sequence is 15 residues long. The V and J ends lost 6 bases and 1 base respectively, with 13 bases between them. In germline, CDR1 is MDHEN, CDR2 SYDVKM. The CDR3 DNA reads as TGTGCCAGCAGCCCACCCGACAGTTCTGGAAACACCATATATTTT. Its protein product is CASSPPDSSGNTIYF.

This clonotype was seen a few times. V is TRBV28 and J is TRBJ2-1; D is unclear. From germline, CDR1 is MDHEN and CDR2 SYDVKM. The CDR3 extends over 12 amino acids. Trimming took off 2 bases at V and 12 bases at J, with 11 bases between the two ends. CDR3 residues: CASSLTPRGQFF. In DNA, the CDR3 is TGTGCCAGCAGTTTAACCCCCCGCGGGCAGTTCTTC.

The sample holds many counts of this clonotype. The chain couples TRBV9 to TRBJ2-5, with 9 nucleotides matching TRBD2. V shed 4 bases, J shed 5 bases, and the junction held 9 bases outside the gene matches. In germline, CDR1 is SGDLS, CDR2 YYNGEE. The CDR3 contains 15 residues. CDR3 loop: CASSFSGSLRETQYF. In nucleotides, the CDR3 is TGTGCCAGCAGCTTTAGCGGGAGCCTTCGGGAGACCCAGTACTTC.

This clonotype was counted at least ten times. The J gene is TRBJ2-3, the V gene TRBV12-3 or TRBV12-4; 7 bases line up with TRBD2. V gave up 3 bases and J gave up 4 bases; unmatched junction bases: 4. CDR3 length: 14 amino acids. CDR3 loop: CASSFGGDADTQYF. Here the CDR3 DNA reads TGTGCCAGCAGTTTTGGGGGGGACGCAGATACGCAGTATTTT.